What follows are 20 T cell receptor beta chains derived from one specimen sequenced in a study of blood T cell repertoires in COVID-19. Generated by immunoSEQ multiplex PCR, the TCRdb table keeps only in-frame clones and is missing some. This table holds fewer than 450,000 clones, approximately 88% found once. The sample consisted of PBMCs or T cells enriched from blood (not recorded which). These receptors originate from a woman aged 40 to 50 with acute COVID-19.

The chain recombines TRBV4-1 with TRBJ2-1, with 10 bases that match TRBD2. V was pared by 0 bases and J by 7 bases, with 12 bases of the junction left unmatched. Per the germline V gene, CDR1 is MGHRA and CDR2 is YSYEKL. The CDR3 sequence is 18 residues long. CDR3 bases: TGCGCCAGCAGCCAAGAGCGCCTTAGCGGGGGGCGGGGGAATGAGCAGTTCTTC. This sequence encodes CASSQERLSGGRGNEQFF.

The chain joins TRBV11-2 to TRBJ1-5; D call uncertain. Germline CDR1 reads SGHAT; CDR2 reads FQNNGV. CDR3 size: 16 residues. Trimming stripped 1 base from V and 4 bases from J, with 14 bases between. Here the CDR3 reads CASSLAAGGLNQPQHF. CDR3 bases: TGTGCCAGCAGCTTAGCGGCAGGTGGGTTAAATCAGCCCCAGCATTTT.

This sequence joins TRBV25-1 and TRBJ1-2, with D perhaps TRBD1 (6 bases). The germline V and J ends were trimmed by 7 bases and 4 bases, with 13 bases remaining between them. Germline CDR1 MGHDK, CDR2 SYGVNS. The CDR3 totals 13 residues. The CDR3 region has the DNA TGTGCCAGCACCTTTGACAGGAGCTATGGCTACACCTTC. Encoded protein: CASTFDRSYGYTF.

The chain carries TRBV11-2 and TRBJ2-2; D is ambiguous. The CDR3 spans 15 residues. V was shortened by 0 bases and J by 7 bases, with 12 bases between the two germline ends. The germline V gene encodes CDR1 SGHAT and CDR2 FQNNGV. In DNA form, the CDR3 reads TGTGCCAGCAGCTTAGAATACGGTTATAGCGGGGAGCTGTTTTTT. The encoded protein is CASSLEYGYSGELFF. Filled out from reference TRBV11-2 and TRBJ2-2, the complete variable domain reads EAGVAQSPRYKIIEKRQSVAFWCNPISGHATLYWYQQILGQGPKLLIQFQNNGVVDDSQLPKDRFSAERLKGVDSTLKIQPAKLEDSAVYLCASSLEYGYSGELFFGEGSRLTVL.

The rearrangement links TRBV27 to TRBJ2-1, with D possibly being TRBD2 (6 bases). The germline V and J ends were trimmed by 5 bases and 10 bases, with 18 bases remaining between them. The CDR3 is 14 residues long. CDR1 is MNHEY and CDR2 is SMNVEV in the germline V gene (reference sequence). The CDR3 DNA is TGTGCCAGCAGTCTCCGCGACGGGGGAGCCGAGCAGTTCTTC. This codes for CASSLRDGGAEQFF.

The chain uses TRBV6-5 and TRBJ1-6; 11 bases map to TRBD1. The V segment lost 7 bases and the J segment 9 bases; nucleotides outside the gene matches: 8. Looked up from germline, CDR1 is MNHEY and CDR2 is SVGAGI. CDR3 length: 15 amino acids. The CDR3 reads CASIGQGASGSPLHF. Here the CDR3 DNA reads TGTGCCAGCATCGGACAGGGGGCTTCAGGTTCACCCCTCCACTTT.

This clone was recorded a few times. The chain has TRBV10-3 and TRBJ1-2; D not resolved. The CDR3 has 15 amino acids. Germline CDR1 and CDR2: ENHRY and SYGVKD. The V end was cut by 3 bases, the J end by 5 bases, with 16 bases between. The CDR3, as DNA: TGTGCCATCAGTGATAACTACGACGGGAGTTATGGCTACACCTTC. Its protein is CAISDNYDGSYGYTF.

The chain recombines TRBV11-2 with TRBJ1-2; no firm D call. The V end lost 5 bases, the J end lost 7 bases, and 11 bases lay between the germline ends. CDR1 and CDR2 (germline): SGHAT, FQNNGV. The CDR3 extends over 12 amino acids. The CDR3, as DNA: TGTGCCAGCAGCGCCCGATACGGTGGCTACACCTTC. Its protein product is CASSARYGGYTF.

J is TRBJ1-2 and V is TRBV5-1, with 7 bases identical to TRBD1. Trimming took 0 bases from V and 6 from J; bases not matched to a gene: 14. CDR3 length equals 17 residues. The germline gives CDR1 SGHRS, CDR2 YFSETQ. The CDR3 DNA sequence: TGCGCCAGCAGCTTGGCAACCTTCCGACAGGGAGGTCATGGCTACACCTTC. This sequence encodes CASSLATFRQGGHGYTF.

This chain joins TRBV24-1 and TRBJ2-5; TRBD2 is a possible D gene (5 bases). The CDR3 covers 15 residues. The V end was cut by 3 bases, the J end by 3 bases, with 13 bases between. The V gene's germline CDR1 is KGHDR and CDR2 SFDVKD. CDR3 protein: CATSDQRTGKETQYF. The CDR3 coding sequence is TGTGCCACCAGTGATCAAAGGACTGGAAAAGAGACCCAGTACTTC.

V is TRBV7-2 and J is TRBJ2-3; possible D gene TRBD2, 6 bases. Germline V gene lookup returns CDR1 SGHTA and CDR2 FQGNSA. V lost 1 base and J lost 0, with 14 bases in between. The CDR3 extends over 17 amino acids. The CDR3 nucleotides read TGTGCCAGCAGCTTAGGGGCCGGGGGATCTAGCACAGATACGCAGTATTTT. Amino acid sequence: CASSLGAGGSSTDTQYF.

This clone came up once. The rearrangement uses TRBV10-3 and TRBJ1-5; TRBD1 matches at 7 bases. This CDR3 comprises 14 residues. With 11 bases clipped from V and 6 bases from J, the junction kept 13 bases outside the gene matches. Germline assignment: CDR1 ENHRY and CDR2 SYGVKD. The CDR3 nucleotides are TGTGCCTCAAAAGGGGACAGCGGGAGTCAGCCCCAGCATTTT. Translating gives CASKGDSGSQPQHF.

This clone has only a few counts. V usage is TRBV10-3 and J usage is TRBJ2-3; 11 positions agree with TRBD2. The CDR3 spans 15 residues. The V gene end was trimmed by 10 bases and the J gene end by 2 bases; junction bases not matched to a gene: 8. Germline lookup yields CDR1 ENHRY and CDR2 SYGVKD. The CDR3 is CATGGLAETTDTQYF. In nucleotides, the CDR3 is TGTGCCACGGGGGGACTAGCGGAGACCACAGATACGCAGTATTTT.

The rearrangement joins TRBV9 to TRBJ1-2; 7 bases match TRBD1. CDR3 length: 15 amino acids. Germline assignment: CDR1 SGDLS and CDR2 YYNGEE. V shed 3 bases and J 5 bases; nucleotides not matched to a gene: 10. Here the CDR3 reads CASSARIQGSYGYTF. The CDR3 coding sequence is TGTGCCAGCAGCGCTCGAATACAGGGGTCTTATGGCTACACCTTC.

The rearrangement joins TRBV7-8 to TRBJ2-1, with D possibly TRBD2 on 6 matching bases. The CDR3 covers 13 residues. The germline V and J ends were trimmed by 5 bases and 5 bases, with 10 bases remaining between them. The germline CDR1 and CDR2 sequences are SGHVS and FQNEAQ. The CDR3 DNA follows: TGTGCCAGCAGCCGGGACTCAAACAATGAGCAGTTCTTC. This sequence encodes CASSRDSNNEQFF.

This chain's CDR3 is CASSLGTSGTQYF. The CDR3 DNA sequence: TGTGCCAGCAGCTTGGGGACTAGTGGCACCCAGTACTTC. The chain is built from TRBV5-6 and TRBJ2-5, with TRBD2 matching 7 bases. The CDR3 is made up of 13 amino acids. Germline CDR1 and CDR2: SGHDT and YYEEEE. With V trimmed by 0 bases and J by 8 bases, 4 bases remained unmatched.

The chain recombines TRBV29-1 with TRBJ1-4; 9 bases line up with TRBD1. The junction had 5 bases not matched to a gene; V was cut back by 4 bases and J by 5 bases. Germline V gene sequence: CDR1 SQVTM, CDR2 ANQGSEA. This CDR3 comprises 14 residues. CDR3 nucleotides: TGCAGCGTTGCCGGGACAGGGACCAATGAAAAACTGTTTTTT. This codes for CSVAGTGTNEKLFF.

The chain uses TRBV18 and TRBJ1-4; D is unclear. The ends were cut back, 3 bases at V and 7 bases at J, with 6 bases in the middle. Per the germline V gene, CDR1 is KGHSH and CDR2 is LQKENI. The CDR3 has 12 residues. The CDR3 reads CASSPLGEKLFF. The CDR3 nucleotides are TGTGCCAGCTCACCGCTAGGTGAAAAACTGTTTTTT.

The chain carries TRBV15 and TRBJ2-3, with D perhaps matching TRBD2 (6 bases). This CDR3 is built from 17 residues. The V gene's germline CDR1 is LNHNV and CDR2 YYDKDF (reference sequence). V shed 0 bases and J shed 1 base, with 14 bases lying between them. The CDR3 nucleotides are TGTGCCACCAGCAGAGAGGGTGTGGGGGGAGGCACAGATACGCAGTATTTT. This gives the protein CATSREGVGGGTDTQYF. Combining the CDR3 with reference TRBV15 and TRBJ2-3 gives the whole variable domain DAMVIQNPRYQVTQFGKPVTLSCSQTLNHNVMYWYQQKSSQAPKLLFHYYDKDFNNEADTPDNFQSRRPNTSFCFLDIRSPGLGDTAMYLCATSREGVGGGTDTQYFGPGTRLTVL.

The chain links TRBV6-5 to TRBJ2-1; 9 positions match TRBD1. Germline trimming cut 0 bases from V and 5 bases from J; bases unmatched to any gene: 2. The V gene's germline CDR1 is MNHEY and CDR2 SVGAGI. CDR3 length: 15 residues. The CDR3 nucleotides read TGTGCCAGCAGTTACTCCCGGGACAGGGACAATGAGCAGTTCTTC. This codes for CASSYSRDRDNEQFF.